Included here is one T cell receptor (beta chain) sequence, with context. Its antigen is still unknown. No quality values exist for individual bases; no much larger clone is one base distant. Ophthalmopathy patients had moderately to severely active disease, Clinical Activity Score of at least 3, NOSPECS grade of at least 4, and disease duration under 3 months. Patients were excluded if they had other autoimmune diseases, uncontrolled infections, pregnancy or lactation. Clinical symptoms, serum thyroxine, TRAb, thyroid ultrasound and orbital computed tomography formed the basis of the diagnosis. Ficoll-Paque density gradient centrifugation was used to isolate PBMCs from 8.5 to 10 ml of fresh peripheral blood. Trizol reagent was used to extract the total RNA, and its quality was then checked on an Agilent 2100 Bioanalyzer. This entry is derived from a study of Graves' ophthalmopathy and Graves' hyperthyroidism listed by TCRdb under 2018. In terms of the full investigation: Peripheral blood was collected at initial diagnosis, before any treatment. In more than five hyperthyroidism patients, T-cell repertoires of thyroid tissue and blood were compared. To explore V-J signatures that separate ophthalmopathy from hyperthyroidism, a discovery set of about a hundred patients was enrolled, consisting of about 45 with ophthalmopathy and some 56 with stable hyperthyroidism. The study used TCR beta repertoire signatures to distinguish Graves' ophthalmopathy from Graves' hyperthyroidism and to predict progression to ophthalmopathy. For independent validation, a separate cohort was made up of about 18 hyperthyroidism patients plus 17 patients who later progressed from hyperthyroidism to ophthalmopathy. In total, 135 blood samples were TCR-sequenced: around 42 ophthalmopathy, some 75 hyperthyroidism and some 17 hyperthyroidism-to-ophthalmopathy patients. After sampling, hyperthyroidism patients received methimazole starting at 30 mg daily, and ophthalmopathy patients received high-dose intravenous methylprednisolone.

For repertoire sequencing, TCR beta CDR3 regions were amplified from RNA transcripts. A first-round RT-PCR used HTBI primers with the Qiagen OneStep RT-PCR kit, followed by a second-round multiplex PCR, size selection and purification. Sequencing of the libraries was carried out on an Illumina HiSeq2000 in paired-end mode with 100 bp reads. As for the original processing: SOAPnuke was used to process the reads, removing any read that contained adapters or uncalled bases, had a mean Phred below 15, or lacked an exact match to the constant primer or identifier. COPE v1.2.5 was used to merge high-quality paired reads. Clonotypes were defined as unique nucleotide sequences and were aligned to IMGT TRB V, D and J references using MiTCR v1.1. The analysis was limited to V-J combinations with a frequency above 0.0001, which together covered roughly 99% of the repertoires. For each V-J combination, a TCR clonal expansion and chaos score was defined as F50 clonal expansion divided by the chaos observed in the TCRdist matrix. Welch's t-statistics and random forest were used to narrow the features down to over ten V-J combinations, which were then fed into a naive Bayes classifier. The Morisita-Horn index was used to measure how similar the thyroid and blood repertoires were. TCRdb passed the public sequencing reads through fastp at Q25 and MiXCR, retaining productive beta sequences. For every CDR3 protein sequence, its rows merge into one entry that carries the most common genes and DNA. TCRdb, not the original authors, processed these V and J calls. This sample comprises about 240,000 distinct CDR3 sequences, around 45% of them detected only once. Roughly 50% of the sample goes to the ten largest clones.

V gives up 7 bases and J gives up 4 bases, and the segment between their germline ends measures 15 bases. The CDR3 numbers 14 residues from cysteine through phenylalanine. The DNA shown is the 42-base CDR3, in frame from base 1. From the germline V gene, CDR1 is SGHTA and CDR2 is FQGNSA. What the research found in general, with its limitations: Sample size was not predetermined statistically, and investigators were not blinded to group allocation. The 13-signature model separated ophthalmopathy from stable hyperthyroidism with roughly 88% sensitivity and 81% to 82% specificity in cross-validation, and 80%/75% in the test set. Most expanded thyroid clonotypes with a frequency above 0.001 also appeared in blood, which suggests that blood repertoires may reflect the immune response in the thyroid. In validation, the model predicted ophthalmopathy progression with about 64% sensitivity and around 72% specificity; more than ten predicted patients were CT-confirmed with GO in a median of roughly 6.8 months.

The source is an adult man with Graves' ophthalmopathy. The sequence joins TRBV7-2 to TRBJ2-3; TRBD1 might be the D gene, on 5 matching bases. Sequenced: peripheral blood. In nucleotide form, the sequence is TGTGCCAGCACCAAGGCCAGGGTTTCAGATACGCAGTATTTT. It specifies CASTKARVSDTQYF.